Listed below are T cell receptor beta chains from one sample, sequenced in a study of T-cell reconstitution after alpha-beta-depleted transplantation in children. One entry per CDR3 protein results from TCRdb running MiXCR on the PCR reads. The sample carries about 32,000 distinct CDR3 sequences, under 7.5% recorded once. The sequences come from peripheral blood, collected 60 days after TCRalphabeta/CD19-depleted stem cell transplant. These receptors were taken from a child in the first two years of life who had a stem cell transplant for acute myeloid leukemia, so the T cells may come from the graft donor. The CDR3 runs from the conserved cysteine through the conserved F or W. Fields, in order: CDR3 length, V gene, J gene, clone size, D gene, CDR3 protein, CDR3 DNA. A D gene is named only where the DNA matches it firmly. Clone size appears in some rows only: once, few, many, or a class for an expanded clone.

len: 15
v_gene: TRBV6-5
j_gene: TRBJ1-5
abundance: many
d_gene: NA
CDR3aa: CASSYSAPGNQPQHF
CDR3nt: TGTGCCAGCAGTTATAGCGCGCCCGGCAATCAGCCCCAGCATTTT

len: 15
v_gene: TRBV7-9
j_gene: TRBJ1-1
abundance: few
d_gene: NA
CDR3aa: CASSHHRNLNTEAFF
CDR3nt: TGTGCCAGCAGCCACCACCGGAATCTGAACACTGAAGCTTTCTTT

len: 13
v_gene: TRBV7-9
j_gene: TRBJ2-4
abundance: many
d_gene: NA
CDR3aa: CASSLKGRDIQYF
CDR3nt: TGTGCCAGCAGCTTAAAAGGGAGAGACATTCAGTACTTC

len: 16
v_gene: TRBV7-6
j_gene: TRBJ1-1
abundance: few
d_gene: TRBD1
CDR3aa: CASSLQQGVMNTEAFF
CDR3nt: TGTGCCAGCAGCTTACAACAGGGGGTCATGAACACTGAAGCTTTCTTT

len: 13
v_gene: TRBV20-1
j_gene: TRBJ2-7
abundance: many
d_gene: TRBD1
CDR3aa: CSARETGVYEQYF
CDR3nt: TGCAGTGCTCGGGAGACAGGGGTTTACGAGCAGTACTTC

len: 17
v_gene: TRBV27
j_gene: TRBJ2-7
abundance: many
d_gene: TRBD2
CDR3aa: CASSALGGGTAIYEQYF
CDR3nt: TGTGCCAGCAGTGCCCTCGGGGGGGGGACCGCAATATACGAGCAGTACTTC

len: 14
v_gene: TRBV9
j_gene: TRBJ2-2
abundance: many
d_gene: NA
CDR3aa: CASSVEPGSGELFF
CDR3nt: TGTGCCAGCAGCGTAGAACCGGGCAGCGGGGAGCTGTTTTTT

len: 11
v_gene: TRBV30
j_gene: TRBJ2-1
abundance: medium-sized
d_gene: NA
CDR3aa: CAWRRGNEQFF
CDR3nt: TGTGCCTGGAGAAGGGGGAATGAGCAGTTCTTC

len: 14
v_gene: TRBV10-3
j_gene: TRBJ2-7
abundance: many
d_gene: NA
CDR3aa: CAISEPGEFYEQYF
CDR3nt: TGTGCCATCAGTGAGCCTGGGGAGTTCTACGAGCAGTACTTC

len: 13
v_gene: TRBV7-3
j_gene: TRBJ2-1
abundance: NA
d_gene: TRBD2
CDR3aa: CASSLGGFNEQFF
CDR3nt: TGTGCCAGCAGCTTGGGAGGGTTCAATGAGCAGTTCTTC

len: 14
v_gene: TRBV4-3
j_gene: TRBJ2-7
abundance: NA
d_gene: NA
CDR3aa: CASSPAHPFYEQYF
CDR3nt: TGCGCCAGCAGCCCGGCCCACCCCTTCTACGAGCAGTACTTC

len: 17
v_gene: TRBV7-9
j_gene: TRBJ1-1
abundance: many
d_gene: TRBD1
CDR3aa: CASSSPGTGRGYTEAFF
CDR3nt: TGTGCCAGCAGCTCGCCCGGGACAGGGAGGGGGTACACTGAAGCTTTCTTT

len: 13
v_gene: TRBV4-3
j_gene: TRBJ1-5
abundance: many
d_gene: TRBD1
CDR3aa: CASSQDRGQPQHF
CDR3nt: TGCGCCAGCAGCCAGGACAGGGGTCAGCCCCAGCATTTT

len: 15
v_gene: TRBV12-5
j_gene: TRBJ2-5
abundance: many
d_gene: NA
CDR3aa: CASGLDLQGRETQYF
CDR3nt: TGTGCTAGTGGTTTGGACCTACAGGGTAGGGAGACCCAGTACTTC

len: 13
v_gene: TRBV6-5
j_gene: TRBJ2-7
abundance: many
d_gene: NA
CDR3aa: CASSYPETYEQYF
CDR3nt: TGTGCCAGCAGTTACCCAGAAACCTACGAGCAGTACTTC

len: 13
v_gene: TRBV10-3
j_gene: TRBJ1-1
abundance: few
d_gene: NA
CDR3aa: CAIQTVENTEAFF
CDR3nt: TGTGCCATTCAGACGGTAGAGAACACTGAAGCTTTCTTT

len: 13
v_gene: TRBV30
j_gene: TRBJ2-7
abundance: NA
d_gene: NA
CDR3aa: CAYTKGTEYEQYF
CDR3nt: TGTGCCTACACGAAGGGGACGGAATACGAGCAGTACTTC

len: 14
v_gene: TRBV30
j_gene: TRBJ1-1
abundance: many
d_gene: TRBD1
CDR3aa: CAWDYRGMNTEAFF
CDR3nt: TGTGCCTGGGATTACAGGGGCATGAACACTGAAGCTTTCTTT

len: 15
v_gene: TRBV7-2
j_gene: TRBJ2-1
abundance: many
d_gene: TRBD2
CDR3aa: CASSTKRGGNNEQFF
CDR3nt: TGTGCCAGCAGTACAAAGCGGGGGGGTAATAATGAGCAGTTCTTC

len: 15
v_gene: TRBV7-7
j_gene: TRBJ2-3
abundance: many
d_gene: TRBD2
CDR3aa: CASSSTSGTADTQYF
CDR3nt: TGTGCTAGCAGCTCGACTAGCGGGACAGCAGATACGCAGTATTTT

len: 13
v_gene: TRBV20-1
j_gene: TRBJ1-5
abundance: many
d_gene: NA
CDR3aa: CSASGTGNQPQHF
CDR3nt: TGCAGTGCTTCCGGGACGGGGAATCAGCCCCAGCATTTT

len: 14
v_gene: TRBV7-6
j_gene: TRBJ2-3
abundance: many
d_gene: NA
CDR3aa: CASSLIRPLNTQYF
CDR3nt: TGTGCCAGCAGCTTAATCAGGCCTCTAAATACGCAGTATTTT

len: 14
v_gene: TRBV6-2/TRBV6-3
j_gene: TRBJ2-3
abundance: many
d_gene: NA
CDR3aa: CASSLQASTDTQYF
CDR3nt: TGTGCCAGCAGTCTACAGGCAAGCACAGATACGCAGTATTTT

len: 15
v_gene: TRBV28
j_gene: TRBJ2-1
abundance: many
d_gene: NA
CDR3aa: CASSLGRTVDDEQFF
CDR3nt: TGTGCCAGCAGTTTGGGCCGGACAGTAGATGATGAGCAGTTCTTC

len: 14
v_gene: TRBV27
j_gene: TRBJ2-1
abundance: many
d_gene: NA
CDR3aa: CASSPGTSYNEQFF
CDR3nt: TGTGCCAGCTCTCCTGGAACCTCCTACAATGAGCAGTTCTTC

len: 14
v_gene: TRBV30
j_gene: TRBJ1-2
abundance: many
d_gene: NA
CDR3aa: CAWSFSTANYGYTF
CDR3nt: TGTGCCTGGAGTTTCAGTACGGCTAACTATGGCTACACCTTC

len: 16
v_gene: TRBV7-9
j_gene: TRBJ2-1
abundance: many
d_gene: TRBD2
CDR3aa: CASSSPSGRNNNEQFF
CDR3nt: TGTGCCAGCAGCTCCCCTAGCGGGAGAAATAACAATGAGCAGTTCTTC

len: 15
v_gene: TRBV29-1
j_gene: TRBJ2-7
abundance: many
d_gene: TRBD2
CDR3aa: CSVERLAGRAYEQYF
CDR3nt: TGCAGCGTTGAAAGACTAGCGGGAAGGGCCTACGAGCAGTACTTC

len: 18
v_gene: TRBV7-8
j_gene: TRBJ2-1
abundance: many
d_gene: TRBD2
CDR3aa: CASSLALAGGPMYNEQFF
CDR3nt: TGTGCCAGCAGCTTAGCACTAGCGGGAGGACCTATGTACAATGAGCAGTTCTTC

len: 15
v_gene: TRBV20-1
j_gene: TRBJ2-5
abundance: few
d_gene: NA
CDR3aa: CSARDRGRGQETQYF
CDR3nt: TGCAGTGCTAGAGATCGGGGGAGGGGGCAAGAGACCCAGTACTTC

len: 19
v_gene: TRBV4-1
j_gene: TRBJ2-7
abundance: many
d_gene: TRBD1
CDR3aa: CASSHTTKTGWPFSYEQYF
CDR3nt: TGCGCCAGCAGCCACACAACTAAGACAGGGTGGCCCTTTTCCTACGAGCAGTACTTC

len: 14
v_gene: TRBV29-1
j_gene: TRBJ2-1
abundance: many
d_gene: NA
CDR3aa: CSVEKAASYNEQFF
CDR3nt: TGCAGCGTTGAAAAGGCGGCTTCCTACAATGAGCAGTTCTTC

len: 15
v_gene: TRBV9
j_gene: TRBJ2-7
abundance: many
d_gene: NA
CDR3aa: CASSVGDAFSYEQYF
CDR3nt: TGTGCCAGCAGCGTAGGAGACGCCTTCTCCTACGAGCAGTACTTC

len: 14
v_gene: TRBV10-3
j_gene: TRBJ1-1
abundance: many
d_gene: NA
CDR3aa: CAISEGQLNTEAFF
CDR3nt: TGTGCCATCAGTGAAGGGCAGTTGAACACTGAAGCTTTCTTT

len: 17
v_gene: TRBV7-9
j_gene: TRBJ2-4
abundance: few
d_gene: TRBD2
CDR3aa: CASSARGGGRTKNIQYF
CDR3nt: TGTGCCAGCAGCGCCCGGGGGGGCGGGAGGACCAAAAACATTCAGTACTTC

len: 16
v_gene: TRBV6-1
j_gene: TRBJ2-1
abundance: many
d_gene: TRBD2
CDR3aa: CASSDRFWTSGIEGIF
CDR3nt: TGTGCCAGCAGTGACCGATTCTGGACTAGCGGGATTGAGGGGATCTTC

len: 13
v_gene: TRBV28
j_gene: TRBJ2-7
abundance: many
d_gene: NA
CDR3aa: CASSYNRPGEQYF
CDR3nt: TGTGCCAGCAGTTACAACAGGCCCGGCGAGCAGTACTTC

len: 12
v_gene: TRBV9
j_gene: TRBJ2-7
abundance: many
d_gene: TRBD2
CDR3aa: CASSRGGGEQYF
CDR3nt: TGTGCCAGCAGCCGGGGGGGAGGCGAGCAGTACTTC

len: 10
v_gene: TRBV12-3/TRBV12-4
j_gene: TRBJ2-1
abundance: many
d_gene: NA
CDR3aa: CASAYNEQFF
CDR3nt: TGTGCCAGCGCCTACAATGAGCAGTTCTTC

len: 13
v_gene: TRBV20-1
j_gene: TRBJ2-5
abundance: many
d_gene: NA
CDR3aa: CSARDGRGGTQYF
CDR3nt: TGCAGTGCTAGAGATGGGAGGGGGGGAACCCAGTACTTC

len: 19
v_gene: TRBV28
j_gene: TRBJ2-6
abundance: many
d_gene: NA
CDR3aa: CASSLTPGRTHSGANVLTF
CDR3nt: TGTGCCAGCAGCCTTACACCGGGACGGACCCACTCTGGGGCCAACGTCCTGACTTTC

len: 13
v_gene: TRBV7-8
j_gene: TRBJ1-2
abundance: many
d_gene: NA
CDR3aa: CASSPSPNYGYTF
CDR3nt: TGTGCCAGCAGCCCCTCACCTAACTATGGCTACACCTTC

len: 13
v_gene: TRBV20-1
j_gene: TRBJ2-7
abundance: many
d_gene: NA
CDR3aa: CSAIVQGAYEQYF
CDR3nt: TGCAGTGCTATCGTTCAGGGCGCCTACGAGCAGTACTTC

len: 15
v_gene: TRBV24-1
j_gene: TRBJ2-2
abundance: NA
d_gene: NA
CDR3aa: CAAGPRRPNTGELFF
CDR3nt: TGTGCCGCAGGACCCCGGCGGCCGAACACCGGGGAGCTGTTTTTT

len: 14
v_gene: TRBV12-3/TRBV12-4
j_gene: TRBJ2-1
abundance: many
d_gene: TRBD2
CDR3aa: CASSLAGAYNEQFF
CDR3nt: TGTGCCAGCAGCCTAGCGGGAGCTTACAATGAGCAGTTCTTC

len: 16
v_gene: TRBV27
j_gene: TRBJ2-1
abundance: many
d_gene: TRBD2
CDR3aa: CASSPLLAGEGDEQFF
CDR3nt: TGTGCCAGCAGTCCCCTTCTAGCGGGGGAGGGAGATGAGCAGTTCTTC

len: 13
v_gene: TRBV27
j_gene: TRBJ2-7
abundance: many
d_gene: NA
CDR3aa: CASTGGRRREQYF
CDR3nt: TGTGCCAGCACCGGAGGTAGACGGAGGGAGCAGTACTTC

len: 15
v_gene: TRBV20-1
j_gene: TRBJ2-7
abundance: many
d_gene: TRBD1
CDR3aa: CSARDGDRGTYEQYF
CDR3nt: TGCAGTGCTAGAGATGGGGACAGGGGGACCTACGAGCAGTACTTC

len: 13
v_gene: TRBV10-3
j_gene: TRBJ2-3
abundance: many
d_gene: NA
CDR3aa: CAISESMGDTQYF
CDR3nt: TGTGCCATCAGTGAGTCTATGGGGGATACGCAGTATTTT

len: 15
v_gene: TRBV18
j_gene: TRBJ2-3
abundance: many
d_gene: TRBD2
CDR3aa: CASSQLAGDTDTQYF
CDR3nt: TGTGCCAGCTCACAACTAGCGGGGGACACAGATACGCAGTATTTT